The 27 T cell receptor beta chains reported below all come from one sample, sequenced in a study of PD-L1 blockade in urothelial cancer. The method was immunoSEQ multiplex PCR; TCRdb's version includes in-frame clones alone and lacks a portion of them. Here the sample spans tens of thousands of clones, about 76% being singletons. Time point denoted: pretreatment peripheral blood. The sample here was PBMCs, taken around atezolizumab (anti-PD-L1) treatment. These receptors were taken from a man between 65 and 85 years old with urothelial cancer.

The chain joins TRBV11-3 to TRBJ2-1; a possible D gene is TRBD2 (5 bases). The CDR3 runs 16 residues. Trimming cost V 4 bases and J 4 bases, with 17 bases left between them. The germline gives CDR1 SGHNT, CDR2 YENEEA. The CDR3 region is CASSSYGGVGYNEQFF. CDR3 DNA sequence: TGTGCCAGCAGCTCCTATGGAGGTGTCGGGTACAATGAGCAGTTCTTC. Full variable domain (outside the CDR3, taken from reference TRBV11-3 and TRBJ2-1): EAGVVQSPRYKIIEKKQPVAFWCNPISGHNTLYWYLQNLGQGPELLIRYENEEAVDDSQLPKDRFSAERLKGVDSTLKIQPAELGDSAVYLCASSSYGGVGYNEQFFGPGTRLTVL.

V gene TRBV6-6 combines with J gene TRBJ2-7; unclear D gene. The CDR3 has 14 amino acids. The V end was cut by 7 bases, the J end by 0 bases, with 13 bases between. The germline V gene encodes CDR1 MNHNY and CDR2 SVGAGI (reference sequence). The CDR3 here is CASTKRLDSYEQYF. CDR3 DNA sequence: TGTGCCAGCACCAAGAGGCTAGACTCCTACGAGCAGTACTTC.

The rearrangement joins TRBV5-1 to TRBJ2-7; D is perhaps TRBD2 (5 bases). The CDR3 extends over 15 amino acids. Germline CDR1 is SGHRS and CDR2 is YFSETQ. V was shortened by 0 bases and J by 2 bases, with 12 bases between the two germline ends. The CDR3 here is CASSLGGSYTYEQYF. The CDR3 coding sequence is TGCGCCAGCAGCTTGGGAGGGAGTTACACCTACGAGCAGTACTTC.

The V gene is TRBV6-1, the J gene TRBJ1-3; D is unresolved. The germline gives CDR1 MNHNS, CDR2 SASEGT. The length of the CDR3 is 13 residues. V gave up 5 bases and J gave up 8 bases, with 13 bases separating them. The CDR3 here is CASSWEAGDTIYF. CDR3 bases: TGTGCCAGCAGTTGGGAGGCCGGAGACACCATATATTTT.

This clone was seen a few times. The chain joins TRBV2 to TRBJ1-2; 10 bases match TRBD1. The CDR3 contains 14 residues. J gave up 6 bases and V 4 bases, and 5 bases lay outside the gene matches. CDR1 and CDR2 (germline): SNHLY, FYNNEI. The CDR3 bases are TGTGCCAGCAGTGTGGGGACAGGGGTCGATGGCTACACCTTC. It encodes CASSVGTGVDGYTF.

This chain joins TRBV18 and TRBJ2-1; D not certain. The CDR3 totals 11 residues. The V end lost 5 bases, the J end lost 5 bases, and 4 bases lay between the germline ends. The germline V gene encodes CDR1 KGHSH and CDR2 LQKENI. The CDR3 sequence: CASSSNNEQFF. As DNA, the CDR3 is TGTGCCAGCTCATCAAACAATGAGCAGTTCTTC. Together with reference TRBV18 and TRBJ2-1, the CDR3 gives the full variable domain: NAGVMQNPRHLVRRRGQEARLRCSPMKGHSHVYWYRQLPEEGLKFMVYLQKENIIDESGMPKERFSAEFPKEGPSILRIQQVVRGDSAAYFCASSSNNEQFFGPGTRLTVL.

CDR3 region: CASSLGGGAGNTIYF. CDR3 sequence (DNA): TGTGCCAGCAGCTTAGGAGGAGGGGCTGGAAACACCATATATTTT. The V gene is TRBV7-9, the J gene TRBJ1-3; perhaps TRBD1 as D (5 bases). The germline gives CDR1 SEHNR, CDR2 FQNEAQ (reference sequence). This CDR3 region has 15 residues. V was trimmed by 1 base and J by 2 bases, leaving 9 bases between them.

In this sample, this clone turned up once. This chain uses TRBV9 with TRBJ1-1; D is perhaps TRBD1 (5 bases). Trimming stripped 2 bases from V and 4 bases from J, with 9 bases between. Germline V gives CDR1 SGDLS, CDR2 YYNGEE. CDR3 length: 13 residues. Here the CDR3 reads CASSVQGGTEAFF. CDR3 in DNA: TGTGCCAGCAGCGTCCAGGGCGGCACTGAAGCTTTCTTT.

This clone was recorded only once. The rearrangement joins TRBV19 to TRBJ1-5; 7 bases line up with TRBD1. Trimming removed 3 bases from V and 7 bases from J; junction bases left unmatched: 9. CDR1 LNHDA and CDR2 SQIVND come from the germline V gene (reference sequence). This CDR3 has 15 amino acids. The CDR3 bases are TGTGCCAGTAGTATCGACAGGGAGAACGGACAGCCCCAGCATTTT. Protein: CASSIDRENGQPQHF. Based on the CDR3 plus reference TRBV19 and TRBJ1-5, the full variable domain is DGGITQSPKYLFRKEGQNVTLSCEQNLNHDAMYWYRQDPGQGLRLIYYSQIVNDFQKGDIAEGYSVSREKKESFPLTVTSAQKNPTAFYLCASSIDRENGQPQHFGDGTRLSIL.

The chain joins TRBV6-5 to TRBJ1-5, with 9 bases matching TRBD1. Germline V gene lookup returns CDR1 MNHEY and CDR2 SVGAGI. The CDR3 is 14 amino acids. Unmatched junction bases numbered 3, after V lost 5 bases and J lost 4 bases. CDR3 sequence (DNA): TGTGCCAGCAGTCACAGGGGGCCAAATCAGCCCCAGCATTTT. Its protein product is CASSHRGPNQPQHF.

The chain combines TRBV29-1 with TRBJ2-2; D gene ambiguous. The CDR3 totals 12 residues. V lost 7 bases, J lost 5 bases, and 11 bases lay in between. The germline CDR1 and CDR2 sequences are SQVTM and ANQGSEA. CDR3 coding DNA: TGCAGCGCAGGCCAGTTAACCGGGGAGCTGTTTTTT. It yields the protein CSAGQLTGELFF.

CDR3: CAISSGSGGWGGYGYTF. Here the CDR3 DNA reads TGTGCCATCAGTTCCGGCTCAGGGGGTTGGGGTGGTTATGGCTACACCTTC. V and J are TRBV10-3 and TRBJ1-2; 7 bases agree with TRBD1. The CDR3 has 17 amino acids. The ends lost 5 bases at V and 5 bases at J; junction bases unmatched: 17. CDR1 ENHRY and CDR2 SYGVKD come from the germline V gene.

This chain uses TRBV9 with TRBJ2-6, with TRBD1 as a possible D gene (5 bases). This CDR3 region has 15 residues. CDR1 SGDLS and CDR2 YYNGEE come from the germline V gene. V was cut by 2 bases and J by 4 bases, with 10 bases left in between. This CDR3 reads CASSVQGSGANVLTF. For the CDR3, the DNA is TGTGCCAGCAGCGTTCAGGGATCCGGGGCCAACGTCCTGACTTTC. The full variable domain, completed using reference TRBV9 and TRBJ2-6, is DSGVTQTPKHLITATGQRVTLRCSPRSGDLSVYWYQQSLDQGLQFLIQYYNGEERAKGNILERFSAQQFPDLHSELNLSSLELGDSALYFCASSVQGSGANVLTFGAGSRLTVL.

This chain connects TRBV5-4 to TRBJ2-1; 7 nucleotides line up with TRBD1. The trim removed 3 bases at V and 6 bases at J, leaving 6 bases unmatched. Looked up from germline, CDR1 is SGHNT and CDR2 is YYREEE (reference sequence). This CDR3 is 14 amino acids long. CDR3 amino acids: CASSYRGTANEQFF. The CDR3 DNA reads as TGTGCCAGCAGCTATAGAGGGACAGCCAATGAGCAGTTCTTC.

The genes are TRBV28 and TRBJ2-6; TRBD1 matches at 8 bases. The CDR3 is 18 amino acids. Trimming took 6 bases from V and 0 from J; bases not matched to a gene: 10. Germline values: CDR1 MDHEN, CDR2 SYDVKM. The CDR3 sequence is CASRPRDRSFSGANVLTF. CDR3 in DNA: TGTGCCAGCAGACCTCGGGACAGGAGTTTCTCTGGGGCCAACGTCCTGACTTTC.

This clone is a singleton in its sample. CDR3 in DNA: TGTGCCAGCAGTGAAACAGGACAGGGGGGAACCGGGGAGCTGTTTTTT. The encoded protein is CASSETGQGGTGELFF. This chain links TRBV6-1 with TRBJ2-2, with TRBD1 matching over 10 bases. There are 16 residues in the CDR3. Germline V CDR1 and CDR2: MNHNS, SASEGT. The V gene end was trimmed by 2 bases and the J gene end by 5 bases; junction bases not matched to a gene: 5.

The chain is built from TRBV11-2 and TRBJ2-2, with TRBD1 identical over 9 bases. The germline CDR1 and CDR2 sequences are SGHAT and FQNNGV. The J segment lost 5 bases and the V segment lost 6 bases, leaving 13 bases of the junction unmatched. This CDR3 region has 17 residues. CDR3 coding DNA: TGTGCCAGCAGTAAGCCCCGGACAGGGGTTTGGACCGGGGAGCTGTTTTTT. It encodes CASSKPRTGVWTGELFF.

V usage is TRBV29-1 and J usage is TRBJ2-3; 12 bases agree with TRBD2. J gave up 0 bases and V 4 bases, and 5 bases lay outside the gene matches. The germline gives CDR1 SQVTM, CDR2 ANQGSEA. This CDR3 region has 16 residues. Here the CDR3 reads CSVGRTSGASTDTQYF. CDR3 coding DNA: TGCAGCGTTGGACGGACTAGCGGGGCTAGCACAGATACGCAGTATTTT.

The chain couples TRBV2 to TRBJ1-2; possible D gene TRBD1, 6 bases. Trimming removed 2 bases at V and 8 bases at J, with 12 bases between. The CDR3 runs 13 residues. CDR1 is SNHLY and CDR2 is FYNNEI in the germline V gene. The CDR3 here is CASSEFRGEGYTF. The CDR3, as DNA: TGTGCCAGCAGTGAATTCAGGGGCGAAGGCTACACCTTC.

The chain couples TRBV6-6 to TRBJ1-3, with TRBD1 matching 8 bases. Trimming at V came to 7 bases and at J to 3 bases, leaving 5 bases not matched to a gene. CDR1 MNHNY and CDR2 SVGAGI come from the germline V gene (reference sequence). The CDR3 extends over 14 amino acids. The CDR3: CASNLQGDGNTIYF. CDR3 in DNA: TGTGCCAGCAACTTACAGGGGGATGGAAACACCATATATTTT.

The chain is built from TRBV14 and TRBJ2-1; possible D gene TRBD1, 5 bases. This CDR3 region has 14 residues. Trimming left V 7 bases short and J 8 bases short, with 18 bases between. CDR1 is SGHDN and CDR2 is FVKESK in the germline V gene. CDR3 amino acids: CASKFMAQADEQFF. The CDR3 nucleotides read TGTGCCAGCAAGTTCATGGCACAGGCGGATGAGCAGTTCTTC.

The rearrangement links TRBV27 to TRBJ2-3, with 8 bases matching TRBD2. Unmatched junction bases numbered 5, after V lost 7 bases and J lost 2 bases. Per the germline V gene, CDR1 is MNHEY and CDR2 is SMNVEV (reference sequence). The CDR3 loop spans 14 amino acids. This CDR3 is CASMAGGLTDTQYF. The CDR3 DNA is TGTGCCAGCATGGCGGGAGGACTCACAGATACGCAGTATTTT.

V is TRBV6-5 and J is TRBJ1-1, with D unresolved. The germline V gene encodes CDR1 MNHEY and CDR2 SVGAGI. Trimming stripped 4 bases from V and 5 bases from J, with 14 bases between. The CDR3 consists of 14 residues. The CDR3 nucleotides are TGTGCCAGCAGTTCGGTAGGCGGTGGGACTGAAGCTTTCTTT. It codes for CASSSVGGGTEAFF.

The chain carries TRBV7-9 and TRBJ2-5, with 9 nucleotides matching TRBD2. V lost 5 bases, J lost 5 bases, and 9 bases stayed unmatched. The CDR3 is 15 amino acids. The germline V gene encodes CDR1 SEHNR and CDR2 FQNEAQ (reference sequence). CDR3 region: CASSPVAGVLETQYF. Here the CDR3 DNA reads TGTGCCAGCAGCCCAGTAGCGGGAGTCTTGGAGACCCAGTACTTC.

In its sample, this clone was seen once. The rearrangement uses TRBV28 and TRBJ2-4; possible D gene TRBD2, 6 bases. CDR3 size: 15 residues. V was shortened by 10 bases and J by 0 bases, with 16 bases between the two germline ends. Germline values: CDR1 MDHEN, CDR2 SYDVKM. CDR3 in amino acids: CATGTYGVAKNIQYF. The CDR3 DNA reads TGTGCCACGGGGACTTATGGAGTAGCCAAAAACATTCAGTACTTC.

This clone was observed a handful of times. The V gene is TRBV2, the J gene TRBJ1-5; TRBD1 is a possible D gene (6 bases). The CDR3 is 16 amino acids. V was shortened by 1 base and J by 2 bases, with 12 bases between the two germline ends. The germline V gene encodes CDR1 SNHLY and CDR2 FYNNEI. CDR3 bases: TGTGCCAGCAGTGAAGGGGTGAGACAGGGCAATCAGCCCCAGCATTTT. Amino acid sequence: CASSEGVRQGNQPQHF.

The chain carries TRBV18 and TRBJ2-1; TRBD2 matches 7 bases. Germline V CDR1 and CDR2: KGHSH, LQKENI. The J segment lost 7 bases and the V segment lost 2 bases, leaving 8 bases of the junction unmatched. The CDR3 is 15 amino acids. CDR3 DNA sequence: TGTGCCAGCTCACCATACAAGAGCGGGAAAAATGAGCAGTTCTTC. Amino acid sequence: CASSPYKSGKNEQFF. Supplemented by reference TRBV18 and TRBJ2-1, the full variable domain reads NAGVMQNPRHLVRRRGQEARLRCSPMKGHSHVYWYRQLPEEGLKFMVYLQKENIIDESGMPKERFSAEFPKEGPSILRIQQVVRGDSAAYFCASSPYKSGKNEQFFGPGTRLTVL.